These 5 T cell receptor beta chains share one sample of origin, sequenced in a study of OX40 agonist ivuxolimab in advanced cancers. Measured with immunoSEQ multiplex PCR; TCRdb has only the in-frame clones, and not every one. Of roughly 77,000 clones listed, approximately 90% were seen once; the top ten hold approximately 0.5%. The material sequenced was CD4+ or CD8+ T cells sorted from blood, taken in a trial of the OX40 agonist ivuxolimab. The receptors derive from an adult with an advanced solid tumor such as melanoma, head and neck, liver or kidney cancer.

This chain links TRBV5-1 with TRBJ2-2; D unclear. V was pared by 4 bases and J by 6 bases, with 13 bases between. CDR3 length: 14 residues. The germline V gene encodes CDR1 SGHRS and CDR2 YFSETQ. This CDR3 is CASSATSGSGELFF. The CDR3 nucleotides are TGCGCCAGCAGCGCCACATCCGGATCCGGGGAGCTGTTTTTT.

The V call is TRBV5-4, the J call TRBJ2-5; D might be TRBD2 (5 bases). This CDR3 spans 14 amino acids. Deletions cut 1 base from V and 0 bases from J, with 7 bases between. Looked up from germline, CDR1 is SGHNT and CDR2 is YYREEE (reference sequence). CDR3 loop: CASSLTGNQETQYF. In nucleotides, the CDR3 is TGTGCCAGCAGCTTGACGGGAAACCAAGAGACCCAGTACTTC.

The chain employs TRBV19 and TRBJ2-2; TRBD1 is a possible D gene (6 bases). Germline CDR1 is LNHDA and CDR2 is SQIVND (reference sequence). V lost 5 bases, J lost 0 bases, and 13 bases lay in between. The CDR3 spans 16 residues. The CDR3 coding sequence is TGTGCCAGTAGTTTCATACAGGGTACGAACACCGGGGAGCTGTTTTTT. Translating gives CASSFIQGTNTGELFF.

The rearrangement joins TRBV13 to TRBJ2-3, with 13 nucleotides matching TRBD2. V lost 7 bases to trimming and J lost 2 bases; unmatched junction nucleotides: 9. The germline gives CDR1 PRHDT, CDR2 FYEKMQ (reference sequence). The CDR3 covers 17 residues. The CDR3: CASTPGTSGTITDTQYF. Here the CDR3 DNA reads TGTGCCAGCACCCCAGGGACTAGCGGGACCATCACAGATACGCAGTATTTT. Full variable domain (remainder filled in from reference TRBV13 and TRBJ2-3): AAGVIQSPRHLIKEKRETATLKCYPIPRHDTVYWYQQGPGQDPQFLISFYEKMQSDKGSIPDRFSAQQFSDYHSELNMSSLELGDSALYFCASTPGTSGTITDTQYFGPGTRLTVL.

This clone was recorded once. V is TRBV30 and J is TRBJ2-1; TRBD1 or TRBD2 may be the D gene (5 bases each). CDR1 and CDR2 from the germline V gene are GTSNPN and SVGIG (reference sequence). This CDR3 comprises 11 residues. V shed 3 bases and J shed 9 bases, with 9 bases lying between them. Written as DNA, the CDR3 is TGTGCCTGGAGCCGTGGGGGTGAGCAGTTCTTC. This sequence encodes CAWSRGGEQFF.